The rows below give T cell receptor beta chains drawn from one sample of a study of blood T cells in healthy people across ages. MiXCR was run by TCRdb on the 5' RACE reads, yielding one entry per CDR3 protein. The repertoire consists of 1.5 million to 2 million distinct CDR3 sequences, with roughly 52% occurring once and the leading ten covering roughly 2.1%. The specimen was blood. The receptors were sampled from a woman aged 40 to 55 in good health. Both conserved end residues are part of each CDR3. A D gene is named only where the DNA matches it firmly. Only some rows state a clone size, as once, few, many or a class for expanded clones.

>TRBD1|NA|TRBV18|TRBJ2-3
TGTGCCAGCTCACGAGTCCCCGGGACAGGGGGCTTGACAGATACGCAGTATTTT
CASSRVPGTGGLTDTQYF
>NA|NA|TRBV7-9|TRBJ1-1
TGTGCCAGCAGCTTAGTGTCCCCACTTGGCACTGAAGCTTTCTTT
CASSLVSPLGTEAFF
>TRBD2|NA|TRBV9|TRBJ2-1
TGTGCCAGCAGCGTAGGGGCGGGGGGCGGCTATTACAATGAGCAGTTCTTC
CASSVGAGGGYYNEQFF
>NA|few|TRBV7-2|TRBJ2-5
TGTGCCAGCAGCTTAGCGTTTGGGAACCAAGAGACCCAGTACTTC
CASSLAFGNQETQYF
>NA|many|TRBV6-1|TRBJ2-4
TGTGCCAGCAGTGTGGACTCTTCGGTTCAGTACTTC
CASSVDSSVQYF
>TRBD1|few|TRBV29-1|TRBJ1-2
TGCAGCGTTACGACAGGGTCTCATGGCTACACCTTC
CSVTTGSHGYTF
>TRBD2|NA|TRBV10-3|TRBJ2-1
TGTGCCATCAGTGAGTCAGCTAGCGGGATAAACAATGAGCAGTTCTTC
CAISESASGINNEQFF
>NA|NA|TRBV11-1|TRBJ2-1
TGTGCCTGCAGCTTAGCAGGACGCGGAGGCAATGAGCAGTTCTTC
CACSLAGRGGNEQFF
>TRBD1|NA|TRBV6-2/TRBV6-3|TRBJ2-1
TGTGCCAGCAGTTACCACAGACCACAGGGGGGTGAGCAGTTCTTC
CASSYHRPQGGEQFF
>NA|once|TRBV6-1|TRBJ2-1
TGTGCCAGCAGTGAATTGGAGGGATGGTTCTTC
CASSELEGWFF
>NA|NA|TRBV7-2|TRBJ2-3
TGTGCCAGCAGCTTAGATCGAATAATCCGCACAGATACGCAGTATTTT
CASSLDRIIRTDTQYF
>TRBD1|few|TRBV20-1|TRBJ1-2
TGCAGTGCTGGGGGACAGGGAGTAGGCTACACCTTC
CSAGGQGVGYTF
>NA|few|TRBV4-2|TRBJ1-2
TGTGCCAGCAGCCAAGGTTACCGACAGCACTATGGCTACACCTTC
CASSQGYRQHYGYTF
>TRBD1|once|TRBV7-2|TRBJ2-7
TGTGCCAGCAGCTTGGGACAGCTATACAAGCAGTACTTC
CASSLGQLYKQYF
>TRBD2|NA|TRBV2|TRBJ2-3
TGTGCCAGCAGTGCGGCCGGGGGGGACACAGATACGCAGTATTTT
CASSAAGGDTDTQYF
>TRBD1|NA|TRBV5-1|TRBJ2-5
TGCGCCAGCAGCTTGGCCGGGACAGACAGAGAGACCCAGTACTTC
CASSLAGTDRETQYF